The entry that follows covers one TCR beta chain sequence. These data come from a study of OX40 agonist ivuxolimab in advanced cancers. Turning to the study itself: About 40% of patients had received prior checkpoint inhibitor therapy.

Profiled with immunoSEQ multiplex PCR; TCRdb holds only in-frame clones, not every one. The sample contains several thousand clones, 73% of which appear only once. The germline CDR1 and CDR2 sequences are SGHRS and YFSETQ. The CDR3 has 13 residues. The ends were cut back, 3 bases at V and 7 bases at J, with 14 bases in the middle. This sequence was found in an adult with an advanced solid tumor such as melanoma, head and neck, liver or kidney cancer. The sequences come from CD4+ or CD8+ T cells sorted from blood, collected in a trial of the OX40 agonist ivuxolimab. The chain is built from TRBV5-1 and TRBJ2-7; D is tentatively TRBD1 or TRBD2 (5 bases each). CDR3: CASSSQGSGEQYF. CDR3 sequence (DNA): TGCGCCAGCAGCTCCCAGGGATCGGGAGAGCAGTACTTC. Variable domain in full (rest from reference TRBV5-1 and TRBJ2-7): KAGVTQTPRYLIKTRGQQVTLSCSPISGHRSVSWYQQTPGQGLQFLFEYFSETQRNKGNFPGRFSGRQFSNSRSEMNVSTLELGDSALYLCASSSQGSGEQYFGPGTRLTVT.